The source of this T cell receptor beta chain is a study of breast tumors, draining lymph nodes, adjacent tissues (dated by TCRdb to between 2015 and 2016). A note on the overall study: Breast cancer patients provided tumor, adjacent nontumor tissue and axillary lymph nodes, and the study compared the TCR beta repertoires across these three sources. The study was designed to assess the relationships and possible T-cell exchange between tumor, surrounding tissue and draining lymph node repertoires in human breast cancer. Here is what the overall study found, with its caveats: Tumor and nontumor tissue repertoires were found to be significantly more similar in luminal-like than in basal-like breast cancer. Rather than being directly demonstrated, the conclusion that tumor T cells originate in lymph nodes was presented as consistent with a hypothesis. Tumors showed preferential V and J gene usage, and their T-cell repertoire diversity fell below that of lymph nodes yet above that of nontumor tissue. The data were judged consistent with most tumor T cells deriving from the lymph node and then expanding within tumor tissue.

Relative to germline, V is 5 bases shorter and J is 2 bases shorter, with 7 bases between their ends. CDR1 SGDLS and CDR2 YYNGEE are derived from the germline V gene. Including the terminal cysteine and phenylalanine, the CDR3 comprises 13 residues. CDR3 DNA is the only sequence kept; it has 39 bases, read in frame from the first base. This clonotype appeared many times. Its antigen specificity is not known. Qualities for individual bases were not recorded, and no much larger clone is one base off. For sequencing, an Illumina HiSeq 2000 was employed. Multiplex PCR amplification was used to build the TCR beta chain libraries. High-throughput sequencing was used to analyze the amplified TCR beta chain products. TCRdb handled the public reads itself, with Q25 trimming in fastp and clone calling in MiXCR, and kept productive beta chains. Every distinct CDR3 protein forms one entry, paired with its most common genes and DNA. For this sample the table gives approximately 130,000 distinct CDR3 sequences, of which approximately 22% were detected only once. Jointly, the top ten make up about 2.2% of the sample.

The axillary draining lymph nodes of breast cancer patients were the source of the lymph node samples. The chain couples TRBV9 to TRBJ2-2; TRBD2 is possibly the D segment (6 matching bases). This clonotype was obtained from a female donor with breast cancer. Some clones in this sample may be carry-over from other donors' samples. What was sequenced was axillary lymph node tissue. The CDR3 here reads CASRTSNTGELFF. The DNA sequence is as follows: TGTGCCAGCAGGACTAGTAACACCGGGGAGCTGTTTTTT.